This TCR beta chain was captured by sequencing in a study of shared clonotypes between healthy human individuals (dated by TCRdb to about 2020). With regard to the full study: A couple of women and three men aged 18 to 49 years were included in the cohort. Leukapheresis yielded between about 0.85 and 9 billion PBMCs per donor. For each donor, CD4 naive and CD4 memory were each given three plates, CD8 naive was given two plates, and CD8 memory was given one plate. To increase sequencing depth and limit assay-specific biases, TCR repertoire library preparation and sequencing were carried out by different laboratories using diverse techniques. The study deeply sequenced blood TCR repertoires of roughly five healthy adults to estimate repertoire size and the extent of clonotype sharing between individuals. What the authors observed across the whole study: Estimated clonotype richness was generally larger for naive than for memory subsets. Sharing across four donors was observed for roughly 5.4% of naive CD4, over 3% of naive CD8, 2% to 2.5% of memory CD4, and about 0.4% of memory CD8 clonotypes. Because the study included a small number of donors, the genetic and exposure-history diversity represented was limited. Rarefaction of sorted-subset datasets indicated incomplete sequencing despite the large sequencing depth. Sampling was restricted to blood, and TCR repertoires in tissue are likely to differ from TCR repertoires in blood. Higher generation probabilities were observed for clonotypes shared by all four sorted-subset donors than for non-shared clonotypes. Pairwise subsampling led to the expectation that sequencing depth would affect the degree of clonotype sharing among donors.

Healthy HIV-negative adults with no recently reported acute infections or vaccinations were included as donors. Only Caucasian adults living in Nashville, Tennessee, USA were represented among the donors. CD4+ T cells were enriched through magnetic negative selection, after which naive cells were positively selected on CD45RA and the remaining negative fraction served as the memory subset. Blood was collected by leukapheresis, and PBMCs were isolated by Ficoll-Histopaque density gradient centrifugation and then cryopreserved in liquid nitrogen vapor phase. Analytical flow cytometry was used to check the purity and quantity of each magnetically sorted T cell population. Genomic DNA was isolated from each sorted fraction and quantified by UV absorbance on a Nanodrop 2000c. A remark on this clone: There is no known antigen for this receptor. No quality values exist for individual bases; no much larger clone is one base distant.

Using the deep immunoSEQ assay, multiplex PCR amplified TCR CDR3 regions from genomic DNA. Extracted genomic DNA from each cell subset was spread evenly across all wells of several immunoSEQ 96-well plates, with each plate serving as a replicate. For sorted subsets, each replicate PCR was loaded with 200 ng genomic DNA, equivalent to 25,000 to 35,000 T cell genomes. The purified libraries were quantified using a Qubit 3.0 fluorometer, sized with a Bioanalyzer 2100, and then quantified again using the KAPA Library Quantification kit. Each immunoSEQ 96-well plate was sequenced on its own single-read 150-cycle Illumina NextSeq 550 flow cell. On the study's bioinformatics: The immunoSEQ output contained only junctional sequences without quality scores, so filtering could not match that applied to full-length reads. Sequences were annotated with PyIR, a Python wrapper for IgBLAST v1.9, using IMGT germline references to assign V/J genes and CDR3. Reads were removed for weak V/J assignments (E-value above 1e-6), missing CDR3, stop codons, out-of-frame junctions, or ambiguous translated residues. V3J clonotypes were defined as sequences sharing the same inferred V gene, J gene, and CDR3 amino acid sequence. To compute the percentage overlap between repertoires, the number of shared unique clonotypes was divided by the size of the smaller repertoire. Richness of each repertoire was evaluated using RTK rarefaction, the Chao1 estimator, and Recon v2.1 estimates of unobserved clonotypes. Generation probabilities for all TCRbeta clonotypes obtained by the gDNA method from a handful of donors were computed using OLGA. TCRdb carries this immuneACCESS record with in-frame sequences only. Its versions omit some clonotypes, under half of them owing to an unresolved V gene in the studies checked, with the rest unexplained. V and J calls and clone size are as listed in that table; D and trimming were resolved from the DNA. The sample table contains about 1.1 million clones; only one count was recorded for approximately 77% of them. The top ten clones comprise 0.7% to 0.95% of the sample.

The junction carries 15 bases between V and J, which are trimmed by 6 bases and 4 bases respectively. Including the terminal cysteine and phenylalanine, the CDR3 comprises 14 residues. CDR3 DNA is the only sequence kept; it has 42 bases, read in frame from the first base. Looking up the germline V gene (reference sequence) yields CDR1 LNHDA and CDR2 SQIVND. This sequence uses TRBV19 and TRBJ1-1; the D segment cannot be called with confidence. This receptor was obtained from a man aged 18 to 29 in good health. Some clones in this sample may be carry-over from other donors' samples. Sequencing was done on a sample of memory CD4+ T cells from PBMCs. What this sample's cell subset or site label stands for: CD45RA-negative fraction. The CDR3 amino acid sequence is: CASSRGTAGTEAFF. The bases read TGTGCCAGTAGCCGAGGAACGGCGGGCACTGAAGCTTTCTTT.